This T cell receptor (beta chain) stems from a study of cytomegalovirus exposure and HLA in healthy donors. Study results and limitations: As was reported, the classifier diagnosed cytomegalovirus status with high specificity and sensitivity. In presence/absence analyses, roughly uniform sequencing depth across donors was assumed. There were some V segments, including TRBV6-2 and TRBV6-3, excluded as indistinguishable.

Researchers ran the PCR with 60 Vbeta and 13 Jbeta primers. The assay was immunoSEQ multiplex PCR, and TCRdb's table has in-frame clones only and misses some. The sample contains over 150,000 clones, about 63% of which appear only once. Turning to this clone: Its antigen is not known.

The V gene end was trimmed by 4 bases and the J gene end by 3 bases; junction bases not matched to a gene: 4. Germline values: CDR1 SGDLS, CDR2 YYNGEE. This CDR3 spans 15 amino acids. The sequenced sample was PBMCs. The receptor's source is a woman aged 40 to 49 in good health and CMV-seropositive. The V gene is TRBV9, the J gene TRBJ2-3; TRBD2 matches at 11 bases. CDR3 coding DNA: TGTGCCAGCAGCTTAACTAGCGGGAGAACAGATACGCAGTATTTT. This translates into CASSLTSGRTDTQYF.